The 4 T cell receptor beta chains presented below share a single source sample, sequenced in a study of identical twins. MiXCR, applied by TCRdb to the 5' RACE reads, yields one record per CDR3 protein. The profile shows around 530,000 distinct CDR3 sequences, roughly 15% of them singletons. The data also belong to a second study, concerning yellow fever vaccine responses in identical twins.

Sequenced: CD4+ T cells sorted from blood. These receptors all come from a woman between 18 and 29 years old in good health.

V and J are TRBV27 and TRBJ1-1; D not certain. CDR1 MNHEY and CDR2 SMNVEV come from the germline V gene (reference sequence). The CDR3 loop spans 17 amino acids. The V end was cut by 8 bases, the J end by 5 bases, with 27 bases between. CDR3 DNA sequence: TGTGCCAGCTGGGTACCGAAGTTAAGGTCTAGTCGTACTGAAGCTTTCTTT. Its translation: CASWVPKLRSSRTEAFF.

V and J are TRBV28 and TRBJ1-1; no clear D. Germline V lookup: CDR1 MDHEN, CDR2 SYDVKM. Trimming removed 6 bases at V and 4 bases at J, with 9 bases between. The CDR3 totals 12 residues. Written as DNA, the CDR3 is TGTGCCAGCAGCCAGATTAGCACTGAAGCTTTCTTT. This translates into CASSQISTEAFF. Looking up the rest from reference TRBV28 and TRBJ1-1 gives the full variable domain: DVKVTQSSRYLVKRTGEKVFLECVQDMDHENMFWYRQDPGLGLRLIYFSYDVKMKEKGDIPEGYSVSREKKERFSLILESASTNQTSMYLCASSQISTEAFFGQGTRLTVV.

This chain uses TRBV5-6 with TRBJ2-2, with 10 bases matching TRBD2. Germline-derived CDR1 and CDR2 are SGHDT and YYEEEE. The CDR3 length is 18 residues. With V trimmed by 0 bases and J by 3 bases, 8 bases remained unmatched. CDR3 sequence: CASSLVSSGSSDTGELFF. CDR3 nucleotides: TGTGCCAGCAGCTTGGTTTCTAGCGGGAGTTCGGACACCGGGGAGCTGTTTTTT. Combining the CDR3 with reference TRBV5-6 and TRBJ2-2 gives the whole variable domain DAGVTQSPTHLIKTRGQQVTLRCSPKSGHDTVSWYQQALGQGPQFIFQYYEEEERQRGNFPDRFSGHQFPNYSSELNVNALLLGDSALYLCASSLVSSGSSDTGELFFGEGSRLTVL.

This clonotype came up a few times. This chain joins TRBV24-1 and TRBJ2-1; 8 nucleotides align to TRBD1. Germline assignment: CDR1 KGHDR and CDR2 SFDVKD. V was pared by 9 bases and J by 7 bases, with 10 bases of the junction left unmatched. This CDR3 has 14 amino acids. CDR3 loop: CATGVAGGLNEQFF. The CDR3 DNA follows: TGTGCCACCGGCGTGGCAGGGGGCCTGAATGAGCAGTTCTTC.